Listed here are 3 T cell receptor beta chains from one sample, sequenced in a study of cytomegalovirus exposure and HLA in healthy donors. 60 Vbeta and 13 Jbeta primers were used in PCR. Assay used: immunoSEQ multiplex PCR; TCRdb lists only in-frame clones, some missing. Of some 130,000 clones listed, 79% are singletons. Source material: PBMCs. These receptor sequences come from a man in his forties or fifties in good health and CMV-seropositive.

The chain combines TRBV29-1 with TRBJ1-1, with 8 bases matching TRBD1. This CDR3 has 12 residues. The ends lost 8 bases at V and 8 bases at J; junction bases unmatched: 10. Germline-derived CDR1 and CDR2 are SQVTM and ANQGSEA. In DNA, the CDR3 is TGCAGCTTCCAAGGACAGGGTCCCGAAGCTTTCTTT. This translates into CSFQGQGPEAFF.

CDR3 sequence reads: CASSSGQGSNYGYTF. The CDR3 bases are TGTGCCAGCAGTTCAGGACAGGGCAGTAACTATGGCTACACCTTC. V is TRBV28 and J is TRBJ1-2; 8 nucleotides agree with TRBD1. Germline CDR1 MDHEN, CDR2 SYDVKM. V trimming: 4 bases; J trimming: 1 base; junction bases outside the gene matches: 5. This CDR3 is built from 15 residues.

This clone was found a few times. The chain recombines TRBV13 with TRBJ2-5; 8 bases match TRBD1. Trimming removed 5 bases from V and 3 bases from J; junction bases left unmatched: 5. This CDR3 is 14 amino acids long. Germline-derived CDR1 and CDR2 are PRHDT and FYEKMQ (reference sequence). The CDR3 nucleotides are TGTGCCAGCAGCCCCCAGACAGGGGAAGAGACCCAGTACTTC. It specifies CASSPQTGEETQYF. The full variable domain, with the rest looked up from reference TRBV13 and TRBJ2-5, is AAGVIQSPRHLIKEKRETATLKCYPIPRHDTVYWYQQGPGQDPQFLISFYEKMQSDKGSIPDRFSAQQFSDYHSELNMSSLELGDSALYFCASSPQTGEETQYFGPGTRLLVL.